This T cell receptor (beta chain) stems from a study of long-term antiretroviral therapy in people with HIV. Study-wide results and limits: Blood dating 2004 to 2017 may reflect older ART regimens. In samples taken after ART, diversity increased but remained below transplant donor control levels.

CDR1 is SSHAT, CDR2 FNYEAQ, per germline (reference sequence). CDR3 length: 15 amino acids. Details on this clone: Antigen: not known. The germline gene is not matched at one end of the junction; a read error may be the cause.

Treated in the United States were all of the participants with HIV. Samples were assayed with immunoSEQ v3.0 at survey level. Sequencing was performed with immunoSEQ multiplex PCR; in TCRdb, only in-frame clones are kept and a portion is missing. The sample records roughly 30,000 clones, 70% to 90% being singletons. The source was unsorted PBMCs, collected 0.8 years before starting antiretroviral therapy. J is TRBJ2-2 and V is TRBV7-7; unclear D gene. The TCR was taken from a young man with HIV. CDR3 DNA sequence: TGTGCTAGCAGCTTAAGGGCTAGTCCCGCCGGGGAGCTGTTTTTT. It codes for CASSLRASPAGELFF.